This record looks at one TCR beta chain sequence and its context. The entry originates in a study of OX40 agonist ivuxolimab in advanced cancers. The method was immunoSEQ multiplex PCR; TCRdb's version includes in-frame clones alone and lacks a portion of them. Seen here are approximately 60,000 clones, around 85% observed once, and the top ten hold 1%. The CDR3 consists of 14 residues. Germline V CDR1 and CDR2: GTSNPN, SVGIG (reference sequence). Trimming shortened V by 8 bases and J by 0 bases, and 14 bases separated the two germline ends. The origin of this receptor is an adult with an advanced solid tumor such as melanoma, head and neck, liver or kidney cancer. Sequenced material: CD4+ or CD8+ T cells sorted from blood, taken in a trial of the OX40 agonist ivuxolimab. The chain uses TRBV30 and TRBJ1-5; weak D call: TRBD1 (5 bases). CDR3 DNA: TGTGCCCTTGGGGCAGGGAATAGCAATCAGCCCCAGCATTTT. Protein sequence: CALGAGNSNQPQHF.